This TCR beta chain was sequenced for a study of cytomegalovirus exposure and HLA in healthy donors. Study-level points and caveats: Earlier analysis found most TCR beta V segments productive about 87% or about 30% of the time.

The ends were cut back, 2 bases at V and 0 bases at J, with 11 bases in the middle. This CDR3 comprises 16 residues. Germline CDR1 is SEHNR and CDR2 is FQNEAQ (reference sequence). Use of 60 Vbeta and 13 Jbeta primers characterized the PCR. Clones were read by immunoSEQ multiplex PCR, and TCRdb kept only the in-frame ones, dropping some. This sample's table has about 48,000 clones. All the people who gave samples were healthy bone marrow donors. Comments on this clone: Antigen unknown.

Input material: PBMCs. The chain recombines TRBV7-9 with TRBJ1-3; no reliable D call. The sequence came from a woman aged 40 to 50 in good health and CMV-seronegative. CDR3 DNA sequence: TGTGCCAGCAGCTTACATGGCTCCTCCTCTGGAAACACCATATATTTT. As protein: CASSLHGSSSGNTIYF.